This T cell receptor beta chain is drawn from a study of shared clonotypes between healthy human individuals. TCRdb keeps only in-frame clones here, not all; method: immunoSEQ multiplex PCR. Here the sample spans about 2,100,000 clones, just over 90% being singletons. It was CD45RO-negative cells, positively selected for CCR7, that made up naive CD8 cells, with terminally differentiated effector memory CD45RA+ cells excluded. To note about this clone: Germline and junction disagree at one end, which may indicate a read error.

Germline V lookup: CDR1 SGHAT, CDR2 FQNNGV. This CDR3 spans 14 amino acids. This chain connects TRBV11-2 to TRBJ2-7, with TRBD1 matching 8 bases. The clonotype was recovered from a man aged 18 to 35 in good health. Some clones in this sample may be carry-over from other donors' samples. Sequenced material: naive CD8+ T cells from PBMCs. Written as DNA, the CDR3 is TGTACCAGCAGCTCCGGGACAGGTTCCTACGAGCAGTACTTC. Its protein product is CTSSSGTGSYEQYF.